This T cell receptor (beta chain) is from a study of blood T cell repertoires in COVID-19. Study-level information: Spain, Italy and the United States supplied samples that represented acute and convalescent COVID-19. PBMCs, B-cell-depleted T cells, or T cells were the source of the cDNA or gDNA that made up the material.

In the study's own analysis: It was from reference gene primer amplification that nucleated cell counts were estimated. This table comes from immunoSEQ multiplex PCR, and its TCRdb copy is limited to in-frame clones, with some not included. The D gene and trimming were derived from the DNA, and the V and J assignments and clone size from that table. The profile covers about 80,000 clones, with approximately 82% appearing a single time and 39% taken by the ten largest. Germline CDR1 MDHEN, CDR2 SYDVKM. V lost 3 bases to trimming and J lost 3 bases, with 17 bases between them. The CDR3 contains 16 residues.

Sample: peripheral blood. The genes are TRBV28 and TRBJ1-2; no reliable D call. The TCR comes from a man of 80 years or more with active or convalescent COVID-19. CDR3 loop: CASSLIQPTTHYGYTF. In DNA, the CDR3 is TGTGCCAGCAGTTTGATCCAGCCAACGACACACTATGGCTACACCTTC.